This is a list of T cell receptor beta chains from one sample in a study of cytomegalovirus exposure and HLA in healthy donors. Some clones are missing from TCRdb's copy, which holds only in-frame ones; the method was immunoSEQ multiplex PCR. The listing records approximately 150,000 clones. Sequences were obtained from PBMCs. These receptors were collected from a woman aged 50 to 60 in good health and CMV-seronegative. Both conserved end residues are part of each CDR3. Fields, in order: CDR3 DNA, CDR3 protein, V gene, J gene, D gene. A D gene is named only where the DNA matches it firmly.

CDR3nt: TGTGCCTGGAGTACCCGGGTGAGCGGATCTGGAAACACCATATATTTT; CDR3aa: CAWSTRVSGSGNTIYF; v_gene: TRBV30; j_gene: TRBJ1-3; d_gene: NA
CDR3nt: TGTGCCAGCAGCCAAATCGGCGGACAGGGCTTGGCTGGAAACACCATATATTTT; CDR3aa: CASSQIGGQGLAGNTIYF; v_gene: TRBV4-2; j_gene: TRBJ1-3; d_gene: TRBD1
CDR3nt: TGTGCCTGGAGTGTACTACCCAGGGGGAGTTCACCCCTCCACTTT; CDR3aa: CAWSVLPRGSSPLHF; v_gene: TRBV30; j_gene: TRBJ1-6; d_gene: TRBD1
CDR3nt: TGTGCCAGCAGCTCGGTGGTAGCGGGACAAGAGACCCAGTACTTC; CDR3aa: CASSSVVAGQETQYF; v_gene: TRBV5-6; j_gene: TRBJ2-5; d_gene: TRBD2
CDR3nt: TGTGCCAGCAGCCAAGTCCTAGCGGGGGGGGTCCAGGAGCAGTACTTC; CDR3aa: CASSQVLAGGVQEQYF; v_gene: TRBV4-2; j_gene: TRBJ2-5; d_gene: TRBD2
CDR3nt: TGTGCCAGCAGCAGCTCGACAGAGTACCAAGAGACCCAGTACTTC; CDR3aa: CASSSSTEYQETQYF; v_gene: TRBV21-1; j_gene: TRBJ2-5; d_gene: NA
CDR3nt: TGTGCCAGCAGTGGGACAGACTTTAACTATGGCTACACCTTC; CDR3aa: CASSGTDFNYGYTF; v_gene: TRBV6-1; j_gene: TRBJ1-2; d_gene: NA
CDR3nt: TGTGCCAGCACCCCCGGGACAGGGAGTGGAAACACCATATATTTT; CDR3aa: CASTPGTGSGNTIYF; v_gene: TRBV7-8; j_gene: TRBJ1-3; d_gene: TRBD1
CDR3nt: TGTGCCAGCAGCTTAGATTTAGGGGCAGGGCACTATGGCTACACCTTC; CDR3aa: CASSLDLGAGHYGYTF; v_gene: TRBV7-9; j_gene: TRBJ1-2; d_gene: NA
CDR3nt: TGTGCCAGCAGCTTACAGGGGGCGCAAGGTTACGAGCAGTACTTC; CDR3aa: CASSLQGAQGYEQYF; v_gene: TRBV7-2; j_gene: TRBJ2-7; d_gene: TRBD1
CDR3nt: TGTGCCAGCAGTGAAGGGGGACAGGTCTATGGCTACACCTTC; CDR3aa: CASSEGGQVYGYTF; v_gene: TRBV6-1; j_gene: TRBJ1-2; d_gene: TRBD1
CDR3nt: TGTGCCAGCAGCCCCCCGGGTGGGCGGGCCTACAATGAGCAGTTCTTC; CDR3aa: CASSPPGGRAYNEQFF; v_gene: TRBV7-2; j_gene: TRBJ2-1; d_gene: NA
CDR3nt: TGTGCCAGCAGCCAGGATAGGACAGGGGTCTACGAGCAGTACTTC; CDR3aa: CASSQDRTGVYEQYF; v_gene: TRBV4-2; j_gene: TRBJ2-7; d_gene: TRBD1
CDR3nt: TGTGCCAGCAGCTTAGGATGGACAGGGGGGTTCTACGAGCAGTACTTC; CDR3aa: CASSLGWTGGFYEQYF; v_gene: TRBV7-9; j_gene: TRBJ2-7; d_gene: TRBD1
CDR3nt: TGTGCCTGGAGTAGGGTAGGACAGAGTAGCAATCAGCCCCAGCATTTT; CDR3aa: CAWSRVGQSSNQPQHF; v_gene: TRBV30; j_gene: TRBJ1-5; d_gene: NA
CDR3nt: TGTGCCAGCAGCTTGGGAGTGGGAGCGACCTACGAGCAGTACTTC; CDR3aa: CASSLGVGATYEQYF; v_gene: TRBV5-4; j_gene: TRBJ2-7; d_gene: NA
CDR3nt: TGTGCCAGCAGCTTAGACCTATCCTACGAGCAGTACTTC; CDR3aa: CASSLDLSYEQYF; v_gene: TRBV7-9; j_gene: TRBJ2-7; d_gene: NA
CDR3nt: TGTGCCACCAGCAGAGGAGGCAGGGCGGGCAATCAGCCCCAGCATTTT; CDR3aa: CATSRGGRAGNQPQHF; v_gene: TRBV15; j_gene: TRBJ1-5; d_gene: NA
CDR3nt: TGTGCCGGGAGTGCCCCCCACGAGTGGAGCTACGAGCAGTACTTC; CDR3aa: CAGSAPHEWSYEQYF; v_gene: TRBV30; j_gene: TRBJ2-7; d_gene: NA
CDR3nt: TGTGCCAGCAGTGGCTATTTGATTACCAAAGTCGGGGAGCTGTTTTTT; CDR3aa: CASSGYLITKVGELFF; v_gene: TRBV2; j_gene: TRBJ2-2; d_gene: NA
CDR3nt: TGTGCCAGCAGTTTTCTGGGCACATCGAATAGCAATCAGCCCCAGCATTTT; CDR3aa: CASSFLGTSNSNQPQHF; v_gene: TRBV28; j_gene: TRBJ1-5; d_gene: NA
CDR3nt: TGTGCCAGCAGTCCCAATAGCGCATATGGGAACACTGAAGCTTTCTTT; CDR3aa: CASSPNSAYGNTEAFF; v_gene: TRBV27; j_gene: TRBJ1-1; d_gene: NA
CDR3nt: TGTGCCAGCAGCGTATACAGCGGCCCGAACACTGAAGCTTTCTTT; CDR3aa: CASSVYSGPNTEAFF; v_gene: TRBV9; j_gene: TRBJ1-1; d_gene: NA
CDR3nt: TGTGCCAGCAGTGTGAACAGGGACTATGGCTACACCTTC; CDR3aa: CASSVNRDYGYTF; v_gene: TRBV25-1; j_gene: TRBJ1-2; d_gene: NA
CDR3nt: TGTGCCAGCAGTTTGCAGGGGAGTTCTAACACTGAAGCTTTCTTT; CDR3aa: CASSLQGSSNTEAFF; v_gene: TRBV28; j_gene: TRBJ1-1; d_gene: NA
CDR3nt: TGCGCCAGCAGCCCCGGAGGGAGGGCGCAGTATTTT; CDR3aa: CASSPGGRAQYF; v_gene: TRBV4-1; j_gene: TRBJ2-3; d_gene: TRBD2
CDR3nt: TGTGCCATCAGTCAAGCGGGGGGGCTTTACGAGCAGTACTTC; CDR3aa: CAISQAGGLYEQYF; v_gene: TRBV10-3; j_gene: TRBJ2-7; d_gene: TRBD2
CDR3nt: TGTGCCAGCAGCCAAACCCCCGGGCGGGGACCTAGCACAGATACGCAGTATTTT; CDR3aa: CASSQTPGRGPSTDTQYF; v_gene: TRBV7-3; j_gene: TRBJ2-3; d_gene: NA
CDR3nt: TGCGCCAGCAGCCGAGTTGGACTAGCCTCTCGGGCCGAGCAGTACTTC; CDR3aa: CASSRVGLASRAEQYF; v_gene: TRBV5-1; j_gene: TRBJ2-7; d_gene: TRBD2
CDR3nt: TGCGCCAGCAGCTTGGTAGCGGGAGGGACCTACGAGCAGTACTTC; CDR3aa: CASSLVAGGTYEQYF; v_gene: TRBV5-1; j_gene: TRBJ2-7; d_gene: TRBD2
CDR3nt: TGTGCCAGCATCCTCGTTTCGGGGTCGGGCTACACCTTC; CDR3aa: CASILVSGSGYTF; v_gene: TRBV6-1; j_gene: TRBJ1-2; d_gene: NA
CDR3nt: TGTGCCAGCAGCTTTAGCGACCTCGGGGAGCTGTTTTTT; CDR3aa: CASSFSDLGELFF; v_gene: TRBV5-4; j_gene: TRBJ2-2; d_gene: NA
CDR3nt: TGTGCCAGCAGTTCTTCCTATGGCTACACCTTC; CDR3aa: CASSSSYGYTF; v_gene: TRBV28; j_gene: TRBJ1-2; d_gene: NA
CDR3nt: TGTGCCAGCAGTTACGGGCAGGGGGGCACTGAAGCTTTCTTT; CDR3aa: CASSYGQGGTEAFF; v_gene: TRBV6-5; j_gene: TRBJ1-1; d_gene: TRBD1
CDR3nt: TGCGCCAGCAGCTTCCTGAGTGGGGGAGGTGGCTACACCTTC; CDR3aa: CASSFLSGGGGYTF; v_gene: TRBV5-1; j_gene: TRBJ1-2; d_gene: NA
CDR3nt: TGCGCCAGCAGCGACGGACTATCCCACAATGAGCAGTTCTTC; CDR3aa: CASSDGLSHNEQFF; v_gene: TRBV5-1; j_gene: TRBJ2-1; d_gene: NA
CDR3nt: TGCAGCGTTGAAGAGGTCACCGGGGTGAACGAGCAGTTCTTC; CDR3aa: CSVEEVTGVNEQFF; v_gene: TRBV29-1; j_gene: TRBJ2-1; d_gene: NA
CDR3nt: TGTGCCAGCAGCTTAGTGCTAGCGTACTCCTACGAGCAGTACTTC; CDR3aa: CASSLVLAYSYEQYF; v_gene: TRBV7-8; j_gene: TRBJ2-7; d_gene: NA
CDR3nt: TGTGCCAGTAGGGAGGCGGGACAGTCCAATGAGCAGTTCTTC; CDR3aa: CASREAGQSNEQFF; v_gene: TRBV19; j_gene: TRBJ2-1; d_gene: NA
CDR3nt: TGTGCCAGCAGTCAACAAATCAGCTCCTACGAGCAGTACTTC; CDR3aa: CASSQQISSYEQYF; v_gene: TRBV6-6; j_gene: TRBJ2-7; d_gene: NA
CDR3nt: TGCGCCAGCAGCCAAGGTCCTAGCGGGGTCAATGAGCAGTTCTTC; CDR3aa: CASSQGPSGVNEQFF; v_gene: TRBV4-3; j_gene: TRBJ2-1; d_gene: TRBD2
CDR3nt: TGCAGCGTGATGACAGGGGCCACGATTCTGTTTTTT; CDR3aa: CSVMTGATILFF; v_gene: TRBV29-1; j_gene: TRBJ1-4; d_gene: TRBD1
CDR3nt: TGTGCCAGCAGCTTGTTGACAGCCAATTCACCCCTCCACTTT; CDR3aa: CASSLLTANSPLHF; v_gene: TRBV5-4; j_gene: TRBJ1-6; d_gene: NA
CDR3nt: TGTGCCAGCAGTCGGGATCCTACTGCAAATTCACCCCTCCACTTT; CDR3aa: CASSRDPTANSPLHF; v_gene: TRBV6-1; j_gene: TRBJ1-6; d_gene: NA
CDR3nt: TGTGCCAGCAGCTATCAGGCAGGGGGTGAAGAGACCCAGTACTTC; CDR3aa: CASSYQAGGEETQYF; v_gene: TRBV5-4; j_gene: TRBJ2-5; d_gene: TRBD1
CDR3nt: TGTGCCAGCAGCCCTGGACTAGCGGGAGGAGAGACCCAGTACTTC; CDR3aa: CASSPGLAGGETQYF; v_gene: TRBV7-2; j_gene: TRBJ2-5; d_gene: TRBD2
CDR3nt: TGTGCCAGCAGCTTAGGTAGCAGGGCCTACAATGAGCAGTTCTTC; CDR3aa: CASSLGSRAYNEQFF; v_gene: TRBV11-3; j_gene: TRBJ2-1; d_gene: NA
CDR3nt: TGTGCCAGTAGTATGGGGAGACAGCCCCAGCATTTT; CDR3aa: CASSMGRQPQHF; v_gene: TRBV19; j_gene: TRBJ1-5; d_gene: NA
CDR3nt: TGTGCCAGCAGGGGGGGACAGGGCGAGGAGACCCAGTACTTC; CDR3aa: CASRGGQGEETQYF; v_gene: TRBV5-5; j_gene: TRBJ2-5; d_gene: TRBD1
CDR3nt: TGTGCCAGTAGTATTTACAGGGGGAAGGGGTCACCCCTCCACTTT; CDR3aa: CASSIYRGKGSPLHF; v_gene: TRBV19; j_gene: TRBJ1-6; d_gene: TRBD1